This is a list of T cell receptor beta chains from one sample in a study of tumor-infiltrating lymphocytes in localized non-small cell lung cancer. TCRdb keeps only in-frame clones here, not all; method: immunoSEQ multiplex PCR. The repertoire holds approximately 15,000 clones, with about 65% as singletons. Sequencing used lung tumor tissue. These receptors were taken from a human donor with non-small cell lung cancer. Both conserved end residues are part of each CDR3. Each record gives: J gene, V gene, D gene, CDR3 length, clone size, CDR3 protein, CDR3 DNA. The D gene is left open where the match is weak. The size field is filled for only some rows; it gives once, few, many or a size class.

TRBJ1-1	TRBV5-6	.	12	few	CASSLASTEAFF	TGTGCCAGCAGCTTGGCGTCCACTGAAGCTTTCTTT
TRBJ2-7	TRBV19	.	12	few	CASSIMQYEQYF	TGTGCCAGTAGTATTATGCAATACGAGCAGTACTTC
TRBJ2-1	TRBV6-5	.	14	.	CASRAGASVNEQFF	TGTGCCAGCAGGGCCGGGGCTAGCGTCAATGAGCAGTTCTTC
TRBJ2-1	TRBV6-5	TRBD2	16	.	CASSYWTSGEGNEQFF	TGTGCCAGCAGTTATTGGACTAGCGGGGAGGGGAATGAGCAGTTCTTC
TRBJ2-2	TRBV7-2	TRBD2	16	.	CASSSGGGVATGELFF	TGTGCCAGCAGCTCGGGAGGGGGGGTGGCCACCGGGGAGCTGTTTTTT
TRBJ1-1	TRBV18	.	14	few	CASSPKVSLTEAFF	TGTGCCAGCTCACCAAAGGTTTCCCTCACTGAAGCTTTCTTT
TRBJ2-5	TRBV7-6	.	16	once	CASSSPRGFGEETQYF	TGTGCCAGCAGCTCTCCCAGGGGATTCGGGGAAGAGACCCAGTACTTC
TRBJ2-7	TRBV12-5	.	13	.	CASGLGQAYEQYF	TGTGCTAGTGGTTTGGGGCAAGCCTACGAGCAGTACTTC
TRBJ2-7	TRBV5-6	.	15	once	CASSRDPTGTYEQYF	TGTGCCAGCAGCCGGGACCCTACTGGCACCTACGAGCAGTACTTC
TRBJ2-5	TRBV11-3	TRBD2	17	.	CASSLGLAGVVGETQYF	TGTGCCAGCAGCCTCGGACTAGCGGGAGTAGTAGGAGAGACCCAGTACTTC
TRBJ2-7	TRBV14	.	15	once	CASSQVTRGGYEQYF	TGTGCCAGCAGCCAGGTGACTAGGGGAGGCTACGAGCAGTACTTC
TRBJ1-2	TRBV11-2	TRBD1	15	few	CASSYGVGTGYGYTF	TGTGCCAGCAGCTATGGAGTAGGGACAGGCTATGGCTACACCTTC
TRBJ1-3	TRBV6-5	.	14	medium-sized	CASTNGDSGNTIYF	TGTGCCAGCACCAACGGGGACTCTGGAAACACCATATATTTT
TRBJ2-7	TRBV27	TRBD1	13	.	CASTGQGAGEQYF	TGTGCCAGCACCGGACAGGGGGCGGGGGAGCAGTACTTC
TRBJ1-2	TRBV28	.	15	.	CASSSLGEINYGYTF	TGTGCCAGCAGTTCCCTGGGAGAAATTAACTATGGCTACACCTTC
TRBJ2-1	TRBV7-9	.	14	.	CASSPDPPYNEQFF	TGTGCCAGCAGCCCCGACCCACCATACAATGAGCAGTTCTTC
TRBJ2-7	TRBV6-1	TRBD2	15	once	CASSLTSGGSYEQYF	TGTGCCAGCAGTCTGACTAGCGGGGGCTCCTACGAGCAGTACTTC
TRBJ1-3	TRBV19	.	13	.	CASRPDAGNTIYF	TGTGCCAGTAGGCCAGATGCTGGAAACACCATATATTTT
TRBJ2-5	TRBV7-9	.	11	.	CASSLVETQYF	TGTGCCAGCAGCTTAGTGGAGACCCAGTACTTC
TRBJ2-3	TRBV5-6	TRBD1	15	.	CASSPGTGLPDTQYF	TGTGCCAGCAGCCCCGGGACAGGGCTCCCAGATACGCAGTATTTT